In this sample, the clone carrying this TCR beta chain turned up a few times. Its antigen remains unidentified. The data were obtained in a study of T-cell memory formation after mild COVID-19. Study results and caveats: Cross-reactive memory seemingly joined, as some responding clones were found in pre-infection memory.

Per germline, CDR1 MNHEY and CDR2 SMNVEV (reference sequence). The ends lost 5 bases at V and 6 bases at J; junction bases unmatched: 9. CDR3 length equals 15 residues. TCRdb analysed the 5' RACE reads with MiXCR anew, one entry per CDR3 protein. The sample lists around 390,000 distinct CDR3 sequences; roughly 15% were seen once. J is TRBJ2-1 and V is TRBV27; the match to TRBD2 covers 8 bases. The TCR sequence derives from a man aged 18 to 35 who had mild COVID-19 (a few samples of this study predate the infection). Cell type and time point are not known. Sequencing was performed on PBMCs or a T cell subset sorted from them (not recorded which). The CDR3 sequence: CASSPPAGEGNEQFF. As DNA, the CDR3 is TGTGCCAGCAGTCCACCAGCGGGGGAAGGCAATGAGCAGTTCTTC.